The 23 T cell receptor beta chains in this list originate from one sample, sequenced in a study of PD-1 blockade in mismatch repair-deficient tumors. Time point meaning: roughly 11-day in vitro stimulation with candidate neoantigen peptide 4. Generated by immunoSEQ multiplex PCR, the TCRdb table keeps only in-frame clones and is missing some. The sample shows around 14,000 clones, approximately 80% of them seen only once. No antigen is known for these receptors. Sequencing used cells cultured in vitro, obtained from a patient treated with pembrolizumab. These receptors were collected from an adult with mismatch repair-deficient cancer.

This chain links TRBV27 with TRBJ1-1; D is unresolved. The CDR3 is 15 amino acids. Germline CDR1 is MNHEY and CDR2 is SMNVEV (reference sequence). Trimming removed 2 bases from V and 0 bases from J, with 10 bases in between. Here the CDR3 DNA reads TGTGCCAGCAGTTTAAAGGTGGAGGTGAACACTGAAGCTTTCTTT. This sequence encodes CASSLKVEVNTEAFF.

This clone was seen only a few times. The chain carries TRBV19 and TRBJ1-1; possible D gene TRBD1, 6 bases. The length of the CDR3 is 14 residues. Germline V gives CDR1 LNHDA, CDR2 SQIVND (reference sequence). V was cut by 11 bases and J by 0 bases, with 16 bases left in between. In nucleotides, the CDR3 is TGTGCCTCATACACCGGGGGGCTGAACACTGAAGCTTTCTTT. Its protein is CASYTGGLNTEAFF. The whole variable domain, filled in from reference TRBV19 and TRBJ1-1, reads DGGITQSPKYLFRKEGQNVTLSCEQNLNHDAMYWYRQDPGQGLRLIYYSQIVNDFQKGDIAEGYSVSREKKESFPLTVTSAQKNPTAFYLCASYTGGLNTEAFFGQGTRLTVV.

The chain carries TRBV5-1 and TRBJ2-5; D could derive from TRBD1 or TRBD2 (6 bases each). The V end was cut by 4 bases, the J end by 4 bases, with 17 bases between. This CDR3 is 15 amino acids long. CDR1 is SGHRS, CDR2 YFSETQ, per germline. CDR3 coding DNA: TGCGCCAGCAGCACTAGCAGGACACAGGGAGAGACCCAGTACTTC. Its protein product is CASSTSRTQGETQYF.

The chain combines TRBV28 with TRBJ2-7; TRBD2 agrees at 14 bases. This CDR3 has 19 residues. The junction had 11 bases not matched to a gene; V was cut back by 4 bases and J by 0 bases. The germline gives CDR1 MDHEN, CDR2 SYDVKM. CDR3 in amino acids: CASSYAGTSGSFHSYEQYF. Here the CDR3 DNA reads TGTGCCAGCAGTTATGCCGGGACTAGCGGGAGCTTCCACTCCTACGAGCAGTACTTC.

The rearrangement uses TRBV7-9 and TRBJ1-3; D ambiguous. The germline gives CDR1 SEHNR, CDR2 FQNEAQ (reference sequence). The CDR3 spans 14 residues. Trimming shortened V by 5 bases and J by 9 bases, and 17 bases separated the two germline ends. CDR3 nucleotide sequence: TGTGCCAGCAGCCCTGCGGGCCGATGGGCCACCATATATTTT. Amino acids: CASSPAGRWATIYF.

V usage is TRBV28 and J usage is TRBJ2-5; D might be TRBD1 or TRBD2, each matching 6 bases. Trimming left V 3 bases short and J 5 bases short, with 19 bases between. The CDR3 spans 16 residues. CDR1 and CDR2 (germline): MDHEN, SYDVKM. CDR3: CASSFRGQGRWETQYF. The CDR3 DNA follows: TGTGCCAGCAGTTTTCGAGGCCAGGGGAGGTGGGAGACCCAGTACTTC.

The rearrangement links TRBV19 to TRBJ2-7, with 9 bases aligning to TRBD1. CDR1 is LNHDA and CDR2 is SQIVND in the germline V gene (reference sequence). The CDR3 has 16 amino acids. The trim removed 6 bases at V and 5 bases at J, leaving 14 bases unmatched. CDR3 sequence reads: CASSQPAGTGMDEQYF. The CDR3 DNA follows: TGTGCCAGTAGCCAGCCCGCCGGGACAGGGATGGACGAGCAGTACTTC.

The chain combines TRBV7-3 with TRBJ2-6; weak D call: TRBD2 (5 bases). The V and J ends lost 2 bases and 0 bases respectively, with 11 bases between them. The CDR3 length is 17 residues. CDR1 and CDR2 from the germline V gene are SGHTA and FQGTGA. CDR3 nucleotide sequence: TGTGCCAGCAGCTTACACGGCGGGCTCTCTGGGGCCAACGTCCTGACTTTC. Translated: CASSLHGGLSGANVLTF.

This clone has only a few counts. The genes are TRBV5-5 and TRBJ2-7; D unclear. The CDR3 has 15 amino acids. Trimming pared 2 bases from V and 2 bases from J, leaving 14 bases between. Per germline, CDR1 SGHKS and CDR2 YYEKEE (reference sequence). As DNA, the CDR3 is TGTGCCAGCAGCTTATGGACCGACACACCCTACGAGCAGTACTTC. Amino acids: CASSLWTDTPYEQYF.

The rearrangement joins TRBV12-2 to TRBJ1-2; the table's D call, TRBD1, was not checked against the DNA. TRBV12-2 is shown as a pseudogene. The CDR3 extends over 11 amino acids. DNA of the CDR3: TGTGCAAGTCGCGAACAGGGTTGCTACACCTTC. Amino acids: CASREQGCYTF.

In its sample, this clone was seen a few times. The chain links TRBV4-1 to TRBJ1-1, with a possible D match to TRBD1 (5 bases). Per germline, CDR1 MGHRA and CDR2 YSYEKL. This CDR3 is 15 amino acids long. V shed 0 bases and J shed 5 bases, with 13 bases lying between them. The CDR3 spells CASSQEQRGKTEAFF. The CDR3, as DNA: TGCGCCAGCAGCCAAGAGCAGCGGGGGAAGACTGAAGCTTTCTTT.

This clone has just one count. The chain has TRBV9 and TRBJ2-2, with 11 bases that match TRBD2. Germline V gene sequence: CDR1 SGDLS, CDR2 YYNGEE. V trimming: 3 bases; J trimming: 8 bases; junction bases outside the gene matches: 0. The CDR3 runs 13 residues. In DNA form, the CDR3 reads TGTGCCAGCAGCGGACTAGCGGGAGGGGAGCTGTTTTTT. Amino acid sequence: CASSGLAGGELFF.

The CDR3 reads CASSLLAGSSYNEQFF. DNA for the CDR3: TGTGCCAGCAGCCTACTAGCGGGGAGCTCCTACAATGAGCAGTTCTTC. This chain connects TRBV7-6 to TRBJ2-1; 10 bases agree with TRBD2. The J segment lost 0 bases and the V segment lost 5 bases, leaving 4 bases of the junction unmatched. Germline CDR1 is SGHVS and CDR2 is FNYEAQ. CDR3 length: 16 residues.

Only one count was recorded for this clone. The chain recombines TRBV4-2 with TRBJ1-2, with 8 bases matching TRBD1. The CDR3 runs 16 residues. V dropped 0 bases and J dropped 2; count of bases not matched to a gene: 5. Per the germline V gene, CDR1 is LGHNA and CDR2 is YNFKEQ. CDR3 residues: CASSQERQGANYGYTF. CDR3 nucleotides: TGTGCCAGCAGCCAAGAGAGGCAGGGGGCCAACTATGGCTACACCTTC.

The rearrangement links TRBV7-9 to TRBJ2-7; 7 bases are shared with TRBD1. The junction had 9 bases not matched to a gene; V was cut back by 5 bases and J by 5 bases. The germline V gene has CDR1 SEHNR and CDR2 FQNEAQ (reference sequence). This CDR3 region has 14 residues. The CDR3 bases are TGTGCCAGCAGCCTGACAGGGTGGGGGAACGAGCAGTACTTC. Its translation is CASSLTGWGNEQYF.

The chain combines TRBV20-1 with TRBJ1-2; D remains ambiguous. V was cut by 6 bases and J by 4 bases, with 9 bases left in between. CDR1 DFQATT and CDR2 SNEGSKA come from the germline V gene (reference sequence). The CDR3 loop spans 11 amino acids. CDR3 nucleotide sequence: TGCAGTGCCAGGACGGTCTATGGCTACACCTTC. This codes for CSARTVYGYTF.

The gene calls are TRBV25-1 and TRBJ2-5, with D possibly matching TRBD1 (6 bases). Germline CDR1 is MGHDK and CDR2 is SYGVNS. Trimming stripped 7 bases from V and 4 bases from J, with 16 bases between. The CDR3 runs to 14 residues. Here the CDR3 DNA reads TGTGCCAGCAACTCACAGGGTCGGGGAGAGACCCAGTACTTC. Residues: CASNSQGRGETQYF.

The J gene is TRBJ2-1, the V gene TRBV19; D unclear. V was shortened by 1 base and J by 9 bases, with 13 bases between the two germline ends. This CDR3 comprises 14 residues. Germline V CDR1 and CDR2: LNHDA, SQIVND (reference sequence). The CDR3 DNA sequence: TGTGCCAGTAGTATAGGCGGCAGTAACGGTGAGCAGTTCTTC. This translates into CASSIGGSNGEQFF.

Here the CDR3 reads CASSLISFQETQYF. DNA of the CDR3: TGTGCCAGCAGCTTAATCAGTTTCCAAGAGACCCAGTACTTC. The rearrangement uses TRBV5-4 and TRBJ2-5; D gene ambiguous. CDR3 length: 14 amino acids. Trimming took off 2 bases at V and 1 base at J, with 9 bases between the two ends. Germline V gives CDR1 SGHNT, CDR2 YYREEE (reference sequence).

The chain joins TRBV2 to TRBJ1-4, with 7 bases identical to TRBD1. V shed 6 bases and J 0 bases; nucleotides not matched to a gene: 4. Germline values: CDR1 SNHLY, CDR2 FYNNEI. The CDR3 spans 15 residues. The CDR3 is CASRAGGTTNEKLFF. CDR3 DNA sequence: TGTGCCAGCAGAGCAGGGGGAACAACTAATGAAAAACTGTTTTTT.

The J gene is TRBJ1-2, the V gene TRBV27; TRBD1 matches 10 bases. Germline lookup yields CDR1 MNHEY and CDR2 SMNVEV (reference sequence). With V trimmed by 5 bases and J by 2 bases, 5 bases remained unmatched. This CDR3 region has 15 residues. This chain's CDR3 is CASSTWTGGNYGYTF. The CDR3 DNA reads as TGTGCCAGCAGTACTTGGACAGGGGGGAACTATGGCTACACCTTC.

The chain has TRBV7-9 and TRBJ2-2; D unclear. The CDR3 has 15 amino acids. Trimming removed 5 bases from V and 5 bases from J, with 15 bases in between. Per the germline V gene, CDR1 is SEHNR and CDR2 is FQNEAQ (reference sequence). The CDR3 bases are TGTGCCAGCAGCCGGACGGAGATAGGGACCGGGGAGCTGTTTTTT. Translating gives CASSRTEIGTGELFF.

The sample holds one count of this clone. Other DNA sequences within the sample encode an identical CDR3. This rearrangement joins TRBV7-9 to TRBJ1-4; possibly TRBD1 for D (6 bases). V was cut by 5 bases and J by 3 bases, with 10 bases left in between. This CDR3 is 14 amino acids long. The germline V gene has CDR1 SEHNR and CDR2 FQNEAQ (reference sequence). The CDR3: CASSRGHANEKLFF. The CDR3 nucleotides are TGTGCCAGCAGCCGGGGACACGCTAATGAAAAACTGTTTTTT.